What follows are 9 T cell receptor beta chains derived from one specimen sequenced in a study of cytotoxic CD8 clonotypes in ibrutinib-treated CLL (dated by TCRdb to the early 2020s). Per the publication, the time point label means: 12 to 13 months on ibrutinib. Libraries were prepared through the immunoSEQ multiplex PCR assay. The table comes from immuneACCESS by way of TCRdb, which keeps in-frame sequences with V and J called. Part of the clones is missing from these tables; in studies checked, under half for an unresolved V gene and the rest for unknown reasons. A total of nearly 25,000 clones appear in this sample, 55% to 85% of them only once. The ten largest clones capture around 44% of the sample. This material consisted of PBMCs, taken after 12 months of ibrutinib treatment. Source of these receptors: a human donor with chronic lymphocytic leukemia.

The CDR3 region has the DNA TGCAGCGTTGTAGAGGGGGGCGGCAATCAGCCCCAGCATTTT. This codes for CSVVEGGGNQPQHF. The chain couples TRBV29-1 to TRBJ1-5; a weak D match, TRBD1 (6 bases). This CDR3 is 14 amino acids long. Germline loops: CDR1 SQVTM, CDR2 ANQGSEA. V lost 4 bases and J lost 2, with 12 bases in between. Together with reference TRBV29-1 and TRBJ1-5, the CDR3 gives the full variable domain: SAVISQKPSRDICQRGTSLTIQCQVDSQVTMMFWYRQQPGQSLTLIATANQGSEATYESGFVIDKFPISRPNLTFSTLTVSNMSPEDSSIYLCSVVEGGGNQPQHFGDGTRLSIL.

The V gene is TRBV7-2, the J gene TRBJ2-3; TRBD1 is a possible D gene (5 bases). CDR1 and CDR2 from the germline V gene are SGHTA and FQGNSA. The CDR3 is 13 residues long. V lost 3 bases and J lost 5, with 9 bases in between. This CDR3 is CASSFQGRDTQYF. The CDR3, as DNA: TGTGCCAGCAGCTTTCAGGGCAGAGATACGCAGTATTTT.

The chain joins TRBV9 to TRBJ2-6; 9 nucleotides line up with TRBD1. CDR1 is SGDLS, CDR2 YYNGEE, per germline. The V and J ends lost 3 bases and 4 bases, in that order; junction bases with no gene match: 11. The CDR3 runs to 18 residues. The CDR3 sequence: CASSAGTGSVRGANVLTF. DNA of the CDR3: TGTGCCAGCAGCGCCGGGACAGGGTCCGTTCGAGGGGCCAACGTCCTGACTTTC.

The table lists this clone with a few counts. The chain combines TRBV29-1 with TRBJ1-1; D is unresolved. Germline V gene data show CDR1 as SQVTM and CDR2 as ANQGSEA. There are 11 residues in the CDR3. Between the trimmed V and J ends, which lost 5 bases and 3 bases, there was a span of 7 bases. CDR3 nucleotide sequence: TGCAGCGTTCAGTTTGACACTGAAGCTTTCTTT. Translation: CSVQFDTEAFF. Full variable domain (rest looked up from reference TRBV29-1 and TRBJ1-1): SAVISQKPSRDICQRGTSLTIQCQVDSQVTMMFWYRQQPGQSLTLIATANQGSEATYESGFVIDKFPISRPNLTFSTLTVSNMSPEDSSIYLCSVQFDTEAFFGQGTRLTVV.

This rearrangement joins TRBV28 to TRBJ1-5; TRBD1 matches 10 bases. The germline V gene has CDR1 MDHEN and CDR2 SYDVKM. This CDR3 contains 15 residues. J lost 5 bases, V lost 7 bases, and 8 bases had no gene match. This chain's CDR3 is CASIMGQGMDQPQHF. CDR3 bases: TGTGCCAGCATAATGGGACAGGGGATGGATCAGCCCCAGCATTTT.

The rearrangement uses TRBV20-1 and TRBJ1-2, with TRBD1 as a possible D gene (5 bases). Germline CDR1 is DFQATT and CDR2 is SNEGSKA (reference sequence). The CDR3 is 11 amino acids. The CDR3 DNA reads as TGCAGAACCATCCAGAGGGGCGGCTACACCTTC. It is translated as CRTIQRGGYTF.

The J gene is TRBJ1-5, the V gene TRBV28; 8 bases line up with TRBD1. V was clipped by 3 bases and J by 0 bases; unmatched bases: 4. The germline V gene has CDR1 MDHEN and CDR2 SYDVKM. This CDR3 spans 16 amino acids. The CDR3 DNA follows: TGTGCCAGCAGTTTCGGACAGGGATATAGCAATCAGCCCCAGCATTTT. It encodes CASSFGQGYSNQPQHF.

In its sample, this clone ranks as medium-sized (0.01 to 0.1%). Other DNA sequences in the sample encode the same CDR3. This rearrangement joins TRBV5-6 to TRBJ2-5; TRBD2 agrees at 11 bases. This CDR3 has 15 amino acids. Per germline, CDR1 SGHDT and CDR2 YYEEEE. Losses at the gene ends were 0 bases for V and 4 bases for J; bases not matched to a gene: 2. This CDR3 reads CASSLVAGGGETQYF. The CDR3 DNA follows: TGTGCCAGCAGCTTGGTAGCGGGGGGGGGAGAGACCCAGTACTTC.

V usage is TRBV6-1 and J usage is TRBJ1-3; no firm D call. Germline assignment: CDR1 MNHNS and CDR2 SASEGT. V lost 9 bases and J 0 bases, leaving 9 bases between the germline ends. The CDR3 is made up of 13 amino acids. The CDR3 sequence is CASKGYSGNTIYF. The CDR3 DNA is TGTGCCAGTAAGGGATACTCTGGAAACACCATATATTTT.